The T cell receptor beta chain under discussion was sequenced for a study of OX40 agonist ivuxolimab in advanced cancers. About the research overall: Therapy given before enrollment (anti-PD-1, anti-PD-L1 or anti-CTLA-4) was allowed, and around 40% had some. One hepatocellular carcinoma and two cutaneous melanoma patients partially responded. The study's findings and limits: On average, a greater number of expanded clones characterised CD8+ T cells relative to CD4+.

The CDR3 is made up of 12 amino acids. Trimming shortened V by 8 bases and J by 3 bases, and 11 bases separated the two germline ends. CDR1 is SEHNR and CDR2 is FQNEAQ in the germline V gene (reference sequence). About this clone itself: The antigen remains undetermined.

Repertoires were generated with immunoSEQ multiplex PCR, while TCRdb's copy carries only in-frame clones and drops some. The sample includes around 13,000 clones, approximately 80% of them seen just once. The TCR originated in an adult with an advanced solid tumor such as melanoma, head and neck, liver or kidney cancer. The material sequenced was CD4+ or CD8+ T cells sorted from blood, taken in a trial of the OX40 agonist ivuxolimab. This chain links TRBV7-9 with TRBJ2-7; D not certain. CDR3 DNA sequence: TGTGCCAGCGGAGTCAGCATCTACGAGCAGTACTTC. This encodes CASGVSIYEQYF. Full variable domain (remainder filled in from reference TRBV7-9 and TRBJ2-7): DTGVSQNPRHKITKRGQNVTFRCDPISEHNRLYWYRQTLGQGPEFLTYFQNEAQLEKSRLLSDRFSAERPKGSFSTLEIQRTEQGDSAMYLCASGVSIYEQYFGPGTRLTVT.